Shown below are 8 T cell receptor beta chains from a single sample sequenced in a study of control samples from healthy donors and cancer patients. Clones were read by immunoSEQ multiplex PCR, and TCRdb kept only the in-frame ones, dropping some. The sample contains tens of thousands of clones, more than 75% of which appear only once. Sample: blood. These receptors were taken from a man aged 50 to 59 in good health.

This clone showed up just once. V usage is TRBV27 and J usage is TRBJ2-6; tentative D call: TRBD2 (6 bases). The CDR3 consists of 20 residues. CDR1 and CDR2 (germline): MNHEY, SMNVEV (reference sequence). V was cut by 0 bases and J by 0 bases, with 18 bases left in between. CDR3 in amino acids: CASSLSGRREFPSGANVLTF. The CDR3 DNA sequence: TGTGCCAGCAGTTTATCAGGGCGGAGGGAGTTCCCCTCTGGGGCCAACGTCCTGACTTTC.

The gene calls are TRBV5-1 and TRBJ2-2, with 7 bases matching TRBD1. The CDR3 covers 18 residues. The V segment lost 7 bases and the J segment 1 base; nucleotides outside the gene matches: 16. CDR1 is SGHRS and CDR2 is YFSETQ in the germline V gene. The CDR3 DNA is TGCGCCAGCTCCCCGAACCCCCCGGGACAGCTGAACACCGGGGAGCTGTTTTTT. Protein sequence: CASSPNPPGQLNTGELFF.

This clone was seen more than once but under ten times. The chain links TRBV5-6 to TRBJ2-7; D is unclear. The V gene lost 3 bases and the J gene lost 5 bases, with 6 bases spanning the gap. The CDR3 covers 11 residues. Germline V gene sequence: CDR1 SGHDT, CDR2 YYEEEE. CDR3 nucleotide sequence: TGTGCCAGCAGCTCACTGGACGAGCAGTACTTC. This encodes CASSSLDEQYF.

CDR3 amino acids: CASAPGLAENNEQFF. In DNA form, the CDR3 reads TGTGCTAGTGCCCCAGGACTAGCGGAGAACAATGAGCAGTTCTTC. This chain uses TRBV12-5 with TRBJ2-1, with 10 bases matching TRBD2. This CDR3 has 15 amino acids. J lost 5 bases, V lost 7 bases, and 8 bases had no gene match. The germline V gene has CDR1 LGHNT and CDR2 FRNRAP. The full variable domain, completed using reference TRBV12-5 and TRBJ2-1, is DARVTQTPRHKVTEMGQEVTMRCQPILGHNTVFWYRQTMMQGLELLAYFRNRAPLDDSGMPKDRFSAEMPDATLATLKIQPSEPRDSAVYFCASAPGLAENNEQFFGPGTRLTVL.

The chain is built from TRBV5-4 and TRBJ2-7, with D perhaps matching TRBD1 (5 bases). The CDR3 is 14 residues long. CDR1 is SGHNT and CDR2 is YYREEE in the germline V gene (reference sequence). V was trimmed by 1 base and J by 0 bases, leaving 8 bases between them. CDR3 DNA sequence: TGTGCCAGCAGCTTGTCGCAGGGCTCCTACGAGCAGTACTTC. Translated, it gives CASSLSQGSYEQYF.

This clone has more than one count but fewer than ten. The chain combines TRBV6-6 with TRBJ2-7, with 9 bases lining up with TRBD2. V dropped 1 base and J dropped 7; count of bases not matched to a gene: 8. Germline V lookup: CDR1 MNHNY, CDR2 SVGAGI (reference sequence). This CDR3 is 15 amino acids long. The CDR3 bases are TGTGCCAGCAGTTACTATGGCGGGAGGGCCGGTGAGCAGTACTTC. Encoded protein: CASSYYGGRAGEQYF.

The chain couples TRBV9 to TRBJ2-3; 13 bases align to TRBD2. Germline V gives CDR1 SGDLS, CDR2 YYNGEE. The length of the CDR3 is 20 residues. Germline trimming cut 6 bases from V and 4 bases from J; bases unmatched to any gene: 20. This chain's CDR3 is CASTRGGGTLAGGPADTQYF. Here the CDR3 DNA reads TGTGCCAGCACCCGAGGGGGGGGAACACTAGCGGGAGGGCCAGCAGATACGCAGTATTTT. Looking up the rest from reference TRBV9 and TRBJ2-3 gives the full variable domain: DSGVTQTPKHLITATGQRVTLRCSPRSGDLSVYWYQQSLDQGLQFLIQYYNGEERAKGNILERFSAQQFPDLHSELNLSSLELGDSALYFCASTRGGGTLAGGPADTQYFGPGTRLTVL.

The rearrangement uses TRBV7-9 and TRBJ2-1, with D hard to call. V was shortened by 6 bases and J by 7 bases, with 13 bases between the two germline ends. Germline V gene data show CDR1 as SEHNR and CDR2 as FQNEAQ (reference sequence). The CDR3 runs to 13 residues. CDR3 residues: CASRQSPRNEQFF. The CDR3, as DNA: TGTGCCAGCAGACAATCCCCCCGGAATGAGCAGTTCTTC.